The 17 T cell receptor beta chains reported below all come from one sample, sequenced in a study of blood T cells in healthy people across ages. With a J-beta primer mix and a sample-barcoded 5' primer, a second PCR ran about 7 to 12 cycles. In TCRdb, the 5' RACE reads were re-called with MiXCR into one record per CDR3 protein. The data hold about 670,000 distinct CDR3 sequences, with more than 45% observed a single time. Sequences were obtained from blood. Receptors were obtained from a woman aged 80 or over in good health.

This clonotype has ten or more counts. This chain links TRBV11-2 with TRBJ2-3; 8 bases are shared with TRBD2. CDR3 length equals 16 residues. V shed 0 bases, J shed 4 bases, and the junction held 6 bases outside the gene matches. Germline lookup yields CDR1 SGHAT and CDR2 FQNNGV. The CDR3, as DNA: TGTGCCAGCAGCTTAGATTCGGGGGGGGTGTCAGATACGCAGTATTTT. It translates to CASSLDSGGVSDTQYF. Based on the CDR3 plus reference TRBV11-2 and TRBJ2-3, the full variable domain is EAGVAQSPRYKIIEKRQSVAFWCNPISGHATLYWYQQILGQGPKLLIQFQNNGVVDDSQLPKDRFSAERLKGVDSTLKIQPAKLEDSAVYLCASSLDSGGVSDTQYFGPGTRLTVL.

The chain joins TRBV6-5 to TRBJ1-1; D is ambiguous. This CDR3 contains 13 residues. The germline CDR1 and CDR2 sequences are MNHEY and SVGAGI. V shed 1 base and J shed 1 base, with 4 bases lying between them. The CDR3 loop is CASSYLGNTEAFF. The CDR3 DNA follows: TGTGCCAGCAGTTACTTGGGGAACACTGAAGCTTTCTTT.

The gene calls are TRBV5-1 and TRBJ2-2; D call uncertain. The CDR3 has 16 residues. The V and J ends lost 3 bases and 4 bases respectively, with 16 bases between them. CDR1 is SGHRS and CDR2 is YFSETQ in the germline V gene. The CDR3 sequence is CASSSGTAIITGELFF. The DNA for the CDR3 is TGCGCCAGCAGCTCCGGCACAGCCATTATCACCGGGGAGCTGTTTTTT.

This sequence joins TRBV10-2 and TRBJ2-2, with 8 bases matching TRBD2. Trimming took 6 bases from V and 4 from J; bases not matched to a gene: 4. Germline CDR1 WSHSY, CDR2 SAAADI. The CDR3 covers 14 residues. CDR3 loop: CASRSGRVTGELFF. As DNA, the CDR3 is TGCGCCAGCAGGAGCGGGAGAGTCACCGGGGAGCTGTTTTTT.

The chain carries TRBV12-3 or TRBV12-4 and TRBJ2-7, with a tentative D call TRBD2 (6 bases). CDR3 size: 15 residues. The V gene lost 5 bases and the J gene lost 0 bases, with 14 bases spanning the gap. CDR3 residues: CASSPGGSSSYEQYF. In DNA, the CDR3 is TGTGCCAGCAGTCCCGGAGGGTCAAGCTCCTACGAGCAGTACTTC.

The V call is TRBV20-1, the J call TRBJ2-1, with 11 bases lining up with TRBD2. This CDR3 region has 14 residues. With V trimmed by 0 bases and J by 7 bases, 2 bases remained unmatched. Germline values: CDR1 DFQATT, CDR2 SNEGSKA (reference sequence). This CDR3 is CSARDSGRGNEQFF. The CDR3 bases are TGCAGTGCTAGAGATAGCGGGAGGGGTAATGAGCAGTTCTTC.

This clonotype was observed many times. The chain is built from TRBV28 and TRBJ1-2, with 7 positions matching TRBD1. From germline, CDR1 is MDHEN and CDR2 SYDVKM. Trimming cost V 7 bases and J 4 bases; bases outside gene matches: 9. This CDR3 is built from 14 residues. The CDR3 DNA reads TGTGCCAGCAAGGGGGACAGCTTTGCCTATGGCTACACCTTC. Encoded protein: CASKGDSFAYGYTF.

The rearrangement links TRBV5-1 to TRBJ2-3; D unresolved. Trimming stripped 4 bases from V and 2 bases from J, with 8 bases between. This CDR3 region has 13 residues. Germline CDR1 is SGHRS and CDR2 is YFSETQ. The CDR3 DNA reads as TGCGCCAGCAGCGCAGTCCCCACAGATACGCAGTATTTT. Amino acid sequence: CASSAVPTDTQYF.

The rearrangement uses TRBV7-6 and TRBJ2-5; 7 nucleotides align to TRBD1. This CDR3 comprises 15 residues. J gave up 1 base and V 3 bases, and 5 bases lay outside the gene matches. The V gene's germline CDR1 is SGHVS and CDR2 FNYEAQ. The CDR3 coding sequence is TGTGCCAGCAGCTTTCAGACAGGGCCCCAAGAGACCCAGTACTTC. Amino acids: CASSFQTGPQETQYF.

The chain carries TRBV5-1 and TRBJ2-5; the D is unclear. The ends were cut back, 1 base at V and 0 bases at J, with 7 bases in the middle. Germline lookup yields CDR1 SGHRS and CDR2 YFSETQ. The CDR3 is 14 amino acids. The CDR3 DNA is TGCGCCAGCAGCTTGCTTGGGGACCAAGAGACCCAGTACTTC. Protein: CASSLLGDQETQYF. Supplemented by reference TRBV5-1 and TRBJ2-5, the full variable domain reads KAGVTQTPRYLIKTRGQQVTLSCSPISGHRSVSWYQQTPGQGLQFLFEYFSETQRNKGNFPGRFSGRQFSNSRSEMNVSTLELGDSALYLCASSLLGDQETQYFGPGTRLLVL.

This clonotype was counted at least ten times. This chain links TRBV11-2 with TRBJ2-7; D might be TRBD1 (5 bases). Trimming shortened V by 6 bases and J by 0 bases, and 9 bases separated the two germline ends. This CDR3 contains 13 residues. Germline lookup yields CDR1 SGHAT and CDR2 FQNNGV. The CDR3 DNA follows: TGTGCCAGCAGACCCGACAGCTCCTACGAGCAGTACTTC. This sequence encodes CASRPDSSYEQYF.

This chain joins TRBV5-1 and TRBJ2-7, with D perhaps matching TRBD2 (5 bases). Germline V CDR1 and CDR2: SGHRS, YFSETQ. Between the trimmed V and J ends, which lost 5 bases and 3 bases, there was a span of 9 bases. The CDR3 has 12 residues. CDR3 sequence (DNA): TGCGCCAGCAGAAGGACTCACTACGAGCAGTACTTC. Its translation: CASRRTHYEQYF.

This clonotype appeared once. One end of the junction does not line up with germline, which may come from a read error. The chain couples TRBV2 to TRBJ1-1, with a weak D call TRBD1 (6 bases). Germline assignment: CDR1 SNHLY and CDR2 FYNNEI. The CDR3 is made up of 14 amino acids. In DNA, the CDR3 is TGTGCCACCGGGGAGAGGACAGTGAATACTGAAGCTTTCTTT. Its protein product is CATGERTVNTEAFF.

The CDR3 sequence is CASSLAGRDVMADTQYF. DNA for the CDR3: TGTGCCAGCAGTTTGGCCGGGCGGGATGTTATGGCAGATACGCAGTATTTT. The V and J genes are TRBV27 and TRBJ2-3; maybe TRBD2 (6 bases). Trimming pared 3 bases from V and 4 bases from J, leaving 20 bases between. The germline V gene has CDR1 MNHEY and CDR2 SMNVEV (reference sequence). The CDR3 is made up of 17 amino acids.

Only a few counts were recorded for this clonotype. The chain combines TRBV7-3 with TRBJ2-3; D call uncertain. The CDR3 runs 13 residues. Germline V gene sequence: CDR1 SGHTA, CDR2 FQGTGA. The ends were cut back, 5 bases at V and 4 bases at J, with 10 bases in the middle. The CDR3 DNA sequence: TGTGCCAGCAGCCCCCAACTCTCAGATACGCAGTATTTT. Its protein product is CASSPQLSDTQYF.

This clonotype was counted between two and nine times. V is TRBV20-1 and J is TRBJ2-1; a weak D match, TRBD1 (5 bases). Germline-derived CDR1 and CDR2 are DFQATT and SNEGSKA (reference sequence). The V end lost 6 bases, the J end lost 5 bases, and 8 bases lay between the germline ends. The CDR3 has 11 residues. The CDR3 nucleotides are TGCAGTGCGGGGCGTAACAATGAGCAGTTCTTC. Translation gives CSAGRNNEQFF.

This clonotype was detected ten times or more. V usage is TRBV5-1 and J usage is TRBJ2-7; no reliable D call. The CDR3 is 15 residues long. The germline V and J ends were trimmed by 1 base and 3 bases, with 14 bases remaining between them. Germline lookup yields CDR1 SGHRS and CDR2 YFSETQ. Written as DNA, the CDR3 is TGCGCCAGCAGCTTGATCCCAGGTTCGCTCTACGAGCAGTACTTC. Amino acids: CASSLIPGSLYEQYF.